The rows below give T cell receptor beta chains drawn from one sample of a study of OX40 agonist ivuxolimab in advanced cancers. The assay was immunoSEQ multiplex PCR, and TCRdb's table has in-frame clones only and misses some. Here the sample spans 11,000 to 15,000 clones, roughly nine tenths being singletons. This specimen was CD4+ or CD8+ T cells sorted from blood, taken in a trial of the OX40 agonist ivuxolimab. The receptor source for this set is an adult with an advanced solid tumor such as melanoma, head and neck, liver or kidney cancer. Each CDR3 is given with its conserved first and last residue. D genes are given only for firm matches. Clone size is shown for a subset of rows, as once, few, many or a class of expanded clone.

j_call	v_call	d_call	clone_size	cdr3_aa	cdr3_nt
TRBJ1-1	TRBV5-1	TRBD1	-	CASSLLNRGLNTEAFF	TGCGCCAGCAGCTTACTCAACAGGGGACTGAACACTGAAGCTTTCTTT
TRBJ2-7	TRBV30	TRBD1	few	CAWSPGTAYEQYF	TGTGCCTGGAGCCCCGGGACAGCCTACGAGCAGTACTTC
TRBJ2-3	TRBV2	TRBD2	-	CASRVLLAGTDTQYF	TGTGCCAGCAGAGTTCTTCTAGCGGGCACAGATACGCAGTATTTT
TRBJ1-5	TRBV5-6	-	-	CASSRAGGNQPQHF	TGTGCCAGCAGCCGGGCTGGGGGCAATCAGCCCCAGCATTTT
TRBJ2-1	TRBV29-1	-	-	CSVTERLEQFF	TGCAGCGTGACAGAAAGGTTGGAGCAGTTCTTC
TRBJ1-3	TRBV9	-	-	CASSHWGSGNTIYF	TGTGCCAGCAGTCATTGGGGCTCTGGAAACACCATATATTTT
TRBJ2-7	TRBV4-1	-	-	CASSRQNQGPEQYF	TGCGCCAGCAGCCGCCAAAACCAGGGGCCCGAGCAGTACTTC
TRBJ2-7	TRBV14	-	-	CASSHSRGFREQYF	TGTGCCAGCAGCCACTCCAGGGGATTTAGGGAGCAGTACTTC
TRBJ2-7	TRBV11-3	-	once	CASSLGLGSSYEQYF	TGTGCCAGCAGCTTAGGTCTGGGCAGCTCCTACGAGCAGTACTTC
TRBJ2-1	TRBV9	-	-	CASNPLAGNEQFF	TGTGCCAGCAACCCCCTGGCGGGTAATGAGCAGTTCTTC
TRBJ1-1	TRBV14	-	-	CASSQVDTEAFF	TGTGCCAGCAGCCAAGTAGATACTGAAGCTTTCTTT
TRBJ2-7	TRBV5-1	-	-	CASSLNGGVKVYEQYF	TGCGCCAGCAGCTTGAATGGCGGGGTCAAGGTCTACGAGCAGTACTTC
TRBJ2-6	TRBV7-3	-	-	CASSPKLRSGANVLTF	TGTGCCAGCAGCCCAAAGCTCAGGTCGGGGGCCAACGTCCTGACTTTC
TRBJ2-5	TRBV29-1	-	-	CSVEVVQAETQYF	TGCAGCGTTGAAGTAGTACAGGCGGAGACCCAGTACTTC
TRBJ2-2	TRBV2	-	-	CATIGQWDTGELFF	TGTGCCACAATCGGACAGTGGGACACCGGGGAGCTGTTTTTT
TRBJ1-2	TRBV13	-	once	CASSLGQGGPYGYTF	TGTGCCAGCAGCTTAGGACAGGGTGGGCCCTATGGCTACACCTTC
TRBJ2-7	TRBV7-3	TRBD1	-	CASSQLDRGNYEQYF	TGTGCCAGCAGCCAGCTGGACAGGGGGAACTACGAGCAGTACTTC
TRBJ2-3	TRBV29-1	-	-	CSVEESRGTDTQYF	TGCAGCGTTGAAGAGTCCCGGGGCACAGATACGCAGTATTTT
TRBJ1-1	TRBV7-6	-	-	CASSLAGVNTEAFF	TGTGCCAGCAGCTTAGCAGGGGTGAACACTGAAGCTTTCTTT
TRBJ1-2	TRBV4-3	-	-	CASSQTWDSGYTF	TGCGCCAGCAGCCAAACCTGGGACTCAGGCTACACCTTC
TRBJ2-1	TRBV27	-	-	CASSKGYNEQFF	TGTGCCAGCAGTAAGGGATACAATGAGCAGTTCTTC
TRBJ2-3	TRBV5-6	-	once	CASTTRPRATDTQYF	TGTGCCAGCACCACACGTCCCCGCGCGACAGATACGCAGTATTTT
TRBJ2-1	TRBV12-5	TRBD2	-	CASGSRTSLGNEQFF	TGTGCTAGTGGTTCCAGGACTAGCTTGGGCAATGAGCAGTTCTTC
TRBJ1-2	TRBV7-3	TRBD1	once	CASSLRWTTGTDYGYTF	TGTGCCAGCAGCTTACGATGGACTACCGGGACAGACTATGGCTACACCTTC
TRBJ2-1	TRBV4-2	TRBD2	few	CASSQDTSGGNEQFF	TGTGCCAGCAGCCAAGATACTAGCGGGGGGAATGAGCAGTTCTTC
TRBJ2-5	TRBV4-3	-	-	CASSQDGRETQYF	TGCGCCAGCAGCCAAGACGGTCGGGAGACCCAGTACTTC
TRBJ1-5	TRBV19	-	-	CASSTEPISFSNQPQHF	TGTGCCAGTAGTACGGAGCCCATCTCTTTTAGCAATCAGCCCCAGCATTTT
TRBJ2-7	TRBV7-2	-	-	CASSPGIASYEQYF	TGTGCCAGCAGCCCCGGAATCGCCTCCTACGAGCAGTACTTC
TRBJ2-2	TRBV4-3	-	medium-sized	CASSQDVSAGTGELFF	TGCGCCAGCAGCCAAGATGTTAGTGCCGGCACCGGGGAGCTGTTTTTT
TRBJ1-4	TRBV19	-	-	CASSSPLGRETNEKLFF	TGTGCCAGTAGCTCCCCCCTGGGACGTGAAACTAATGAAAAACTGTTTTTT
TRBJ2-7	TRBV11-2	TRBD1	-	CASSLGQVSEQYF	TGTGCCAGCAGCCTAGGACAGGTGAGCGAGCAGTACTTC
TRBJ2-7	TRBV18	TRBD1	-	CASSPGQGREQYF	TGTGCCAGCTCGCCCGGACAGGGGCGCGAGCAGTACTTC
TRBJ2-7	TRBV4-1	TRBD1	-	CASSQVPGGPYEQYF	TGCGCCAGCAGCCAAGTCCCAGGGGGCCCCTACGAGCAGTACTTC
TRBJ2-7	TRBV19	-	-	CASRFGSSYEQYF	TGTGCCAGTAGGTTCGGGAGTTCCTACGAGCAGTACTTC
TRBJ2-3	TRBV19	-	-	CASSMGPNTDTQYF	TGTGCCAGTAGTATGGGGCCGAACACAGATACGCAGTATTTT